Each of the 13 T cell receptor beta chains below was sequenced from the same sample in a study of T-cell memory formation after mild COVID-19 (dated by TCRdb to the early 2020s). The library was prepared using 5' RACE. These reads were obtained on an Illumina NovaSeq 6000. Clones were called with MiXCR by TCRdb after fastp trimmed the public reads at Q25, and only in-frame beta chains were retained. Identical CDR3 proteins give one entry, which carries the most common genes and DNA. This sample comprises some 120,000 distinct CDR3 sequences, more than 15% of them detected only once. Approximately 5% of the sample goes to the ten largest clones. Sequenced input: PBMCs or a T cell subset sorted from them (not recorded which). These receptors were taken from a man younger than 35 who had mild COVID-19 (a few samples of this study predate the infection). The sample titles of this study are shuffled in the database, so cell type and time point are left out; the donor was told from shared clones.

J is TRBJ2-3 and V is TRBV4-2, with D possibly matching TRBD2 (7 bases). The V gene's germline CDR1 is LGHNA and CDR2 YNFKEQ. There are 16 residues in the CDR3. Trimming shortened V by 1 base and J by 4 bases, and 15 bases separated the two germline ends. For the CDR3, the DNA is TGTGCCAGCAGCCAAGGGGAGGGGGGAGTAGCAGATACGCAGTATTTT. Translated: CASSQGEGGVADTQYF.

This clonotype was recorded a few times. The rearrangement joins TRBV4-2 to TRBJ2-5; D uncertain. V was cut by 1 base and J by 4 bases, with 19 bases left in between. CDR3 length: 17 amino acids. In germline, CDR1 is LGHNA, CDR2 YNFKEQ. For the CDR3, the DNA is TGTGCCAGCAGCCAAGCAGGTGGTCCAGGTTCGGGAGAGACCCAGTACTTC. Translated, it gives CASSQAGGPGSGETQYF.

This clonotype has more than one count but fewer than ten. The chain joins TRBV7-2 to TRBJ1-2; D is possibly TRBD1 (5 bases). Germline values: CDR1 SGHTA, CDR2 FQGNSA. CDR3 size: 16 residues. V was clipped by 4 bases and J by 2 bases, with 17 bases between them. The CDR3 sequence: CASSSRPAGNNYGYTF. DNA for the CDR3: TGTGCCAGCAGCTCCCGGCCCGCAGGGAACAACTATGGCTACACCTTC.

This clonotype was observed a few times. The CDR3 region is CAWSPPGTVNYGYTF. CDR3 sequence (DNA): TGTGCCTGGAGTCCGCCCGGGACAGTTAACTATGGCTACACCTTC. The V and J genes are TRBV30 and TRBJ1-2; TRBD1 matches 7 bases. J gave up 1 base and V 2 bases, and 7 bases lay outside the gene matches. This CDR3 comprises 15 residues. Germline V CDR1 and CDR2: GTSNPN, SVGIG (reference sequence).

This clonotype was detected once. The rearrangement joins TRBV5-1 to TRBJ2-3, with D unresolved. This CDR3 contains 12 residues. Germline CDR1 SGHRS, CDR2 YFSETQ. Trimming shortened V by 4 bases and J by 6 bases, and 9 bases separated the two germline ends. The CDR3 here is CASSLDWDTQYF. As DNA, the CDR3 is TGCGCCAGCAGCCTCGACTGGGATACGCAGTATTTT.

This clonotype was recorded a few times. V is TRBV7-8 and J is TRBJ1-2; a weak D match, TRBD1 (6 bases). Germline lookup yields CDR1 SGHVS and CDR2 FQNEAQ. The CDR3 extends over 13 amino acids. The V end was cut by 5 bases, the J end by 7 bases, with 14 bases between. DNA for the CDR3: TGTGCCAGCAGCCCCGGGACAAATAGTGGCTACACCTTC. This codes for CASSPGTNSGYTF.

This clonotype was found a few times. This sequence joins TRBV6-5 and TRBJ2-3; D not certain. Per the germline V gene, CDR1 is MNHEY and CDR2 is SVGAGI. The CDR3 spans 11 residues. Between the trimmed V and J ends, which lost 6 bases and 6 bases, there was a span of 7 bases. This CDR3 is CASSSSDTQYF. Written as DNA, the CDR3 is TGTGCCAGCAGCAGCTCGGATACGCAGTATTTT.

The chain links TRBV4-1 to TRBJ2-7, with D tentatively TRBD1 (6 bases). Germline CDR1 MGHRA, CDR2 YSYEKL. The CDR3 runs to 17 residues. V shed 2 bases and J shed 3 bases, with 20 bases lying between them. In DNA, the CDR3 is TGCGCCAGCAGCCAACTCCGAGTTGACAGGATTGTCTACGAGCAGTACTTC. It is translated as CASSQLRVDRIVYEQYF.

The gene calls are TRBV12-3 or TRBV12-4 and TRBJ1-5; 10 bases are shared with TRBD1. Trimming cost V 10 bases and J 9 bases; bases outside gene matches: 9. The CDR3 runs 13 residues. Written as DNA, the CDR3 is TGTGCCACCTCCGGGACAGGGGATGGGCCCCAGCATTTT. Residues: CATSGTGDGPQHF.

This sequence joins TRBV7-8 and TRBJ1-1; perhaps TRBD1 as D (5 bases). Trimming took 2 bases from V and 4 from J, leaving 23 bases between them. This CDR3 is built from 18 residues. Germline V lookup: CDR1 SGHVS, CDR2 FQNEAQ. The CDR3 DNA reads TGTGCCAGCAGCTTACGGGGCAGGCTAGGTAGGACTTTCACTGAAGCTTTCTTT. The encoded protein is CASSLRGRLGRTFTEAFF.

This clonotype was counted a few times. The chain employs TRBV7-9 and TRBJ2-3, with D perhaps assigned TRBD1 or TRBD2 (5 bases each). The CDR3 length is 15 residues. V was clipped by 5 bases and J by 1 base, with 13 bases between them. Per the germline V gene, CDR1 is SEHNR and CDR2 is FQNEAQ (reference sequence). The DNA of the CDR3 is TGTGCCAGCAGCCCCCGCAGAGGGGGCACAGATACGCAGTATTTT. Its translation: CASSPRRGGTDTQYF.

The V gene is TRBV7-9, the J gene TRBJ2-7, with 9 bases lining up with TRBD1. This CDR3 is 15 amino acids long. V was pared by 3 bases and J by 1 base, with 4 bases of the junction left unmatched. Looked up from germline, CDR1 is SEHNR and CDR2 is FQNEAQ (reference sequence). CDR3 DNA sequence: TGTGCCAGCAGCTTGTATGGGACAGGGTCCTACGAGCAGTACGTC. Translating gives CASSLYGTGSYEQYV.

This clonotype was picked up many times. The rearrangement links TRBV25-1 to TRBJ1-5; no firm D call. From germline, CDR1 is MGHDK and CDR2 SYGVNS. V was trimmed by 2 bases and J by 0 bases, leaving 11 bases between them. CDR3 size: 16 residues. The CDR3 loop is CASSETASLSNQPQHF. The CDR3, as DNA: TGTGCCAGCAGTGAAACAGCCAGTCTTAGCAATCAGCCCCAGCATTTT.